The 18 T cell receptor beta chains listed next were all sequenced from one sample in a study of cytomegalovirus exposure and HLA in healthy donors. Use of 60 Vbeta and 13 Jbeta primers characterized the PCR. Sequencing was performed with immunoSEQ multiplex PCR; in TCRdb, only in-frame clones are kept and a portion is missing. The table shows more than 20,000 clones, with approximately 70% occurring only once. Input material: PBMCs. The source of these receptors is a woman between 45 and 60 years old in good health and CMV-seronegative.

The chain couples TRBV5-1 to TRBJ2-5; D possibly corresponds to TRBD2 (5 bases). Per germline, CDR1 SGHRS and CDR2 YFSETQ. Trimming pared 4 bases from V and 4 bases from J, leaving 11 bases between. The CDR3 loop spans 13 amino acids. The CDR3 loop reads CASSAGSGETQYF. CDR3 DNA sequence: TGCGCCAGCAGCGCGGGTTCTGGAGAGACCCAGTACTTC.

In regard to this clone: Since no conserved phenylalanine or tryptophan closes the CDR3, a read error is the likely cause. The genes are TRBV20-1 and TRBJ1-4, with D uncertain. The CDR3 length is 11 residues. The germline gives CDR1 DFQATT, CDR2 SNEGSKA (reference sequence). V shed 2 bases and J shed 2 bases, with 0 bases lying between them. CDR3 sequence reads: CSARTNEKLFL. CDR3 nucleotides: TGCAGTGCTAGAACTAATGAAAAACTGTTTCTT.

V is TRBV2 and J is TRBJ2-7; 9 positions agree with TRBD1. The CDR3 has 15 amino acids. CDR1 is SNHLY and CDR2 is FYNNEI in the germline V gene. With 9 bases clipped from V and 4 bases from J, the junction kept 13 bases outside the gene matches. The CDR3 sequence: CASLRTGEARYEQYF. As DNA, the CDR3 is TGTGCCAGTCTTCGGACAGGGGAGGCCAGATACGAGCAGTACTTC.

This chain links TRBV2 with TRBJ2-7; D gene ambiguous. The V end was cut by 6 bases, the J end by 7 bases, with 16 bases between. The CDR3 loop spans 13 amino acids. Germline-derived CDR1 and CDR2 are SNHLY and FYNNEI. As DNA, the CDR3 is TGTGCCAGCAGACCCCCCTCAGGCGAAGAGCAGTACTTC. This sequence encodes CASRPPSGEEQYF.

This clone came up a few times. The chain couples TRBV30 to TRBJ1-2; possibly TRBD1 for D (5 bases). CDR1 is GTSNPN and CDR2 is SVGIG in the germline V gene (reference sequence). There are 14 residues in the CDR3. Trimming shortened V by 3 bases and J by 4 bases, and 15 bases separated the two germline ends. The CDR3 bases are TGTGCCTGGAGGGGACTTATGAACCTCTATGGCTACACCTTC. It is translated as CAWRGLMNLYGYTF.

V gene TRBV9 combines with J gene TRBJ2-7; D not resolved. The germline CDR1 and CDR2 sequences are SGDLS and YYNGEE. V gave up 0 bases and J gave up 0 bases, with 7 bases separating them. The CDR3 has 14 residues. CDR3 sequence: CASSVVPSSYEQYF. The CDR3 DNA follows: TGTGCCAGCAGCGTAGTACCGAGCTCCTACGAGCAGTACTTC.

The chain links TRBV28 to TRBJ1-1, with 10 bases fitting TRBD1. Germline CDR1 reads MDHEN; CDR2 reads SYDVKM. V shed 6 bases, J shed 3 bases, and the junction held 4 bases outside the gene matches. This CDR3 comprises 14 residues. The DNA for the CDR3 is TGTGCCAGCAGCTCCGGGACAGGGGACACTGAAGCTTTCTTT. Amino acids: CASSSGTGDTEAFF.

The chain employs TRBV29-1 and TRBJ2-5, with 9 bases aligning to TRBD1. Germline V lookup: CDR1 SQVTM, CDR2 ANQGSEA. V shed 4 bases and J 7 bases; nucleotides not matched to a gene: 13. The CDR3 consists of 15 residues. The CDR3 sequence is CSVGAGDRAFWTQYF. CDR3 nucleotide sequence: TGCAGCGTTGGTGCGGGGGACAGGGCTTTTTGGACCCAGTACTTC.

The chain carries TRBV7-2 and TRBJ1-5; 7 bases agree with TRBD1. CDR3 length equals 15 residues. CDR1 is SGHTA and CDR2 is FQGNSA in the germline V gene. V dropped 1 base and J dropped 4; count of bases not matched to a gene: 4. CDR3 sequence: CASSLGGTANQPQHF. The CDR3 DNA sequence: TGTGCCAGCAGCTTAGGGGGGACAGCGAATCAGCCCCAGCATTTT.

This chain links TRBV6-5 with TRBJ2-7; possibly TRBD2 for D (5 bases). The CDR3 covers 13 residues. Per germline, CDR1 MNHEY and CDR2 SVGAGI. Trimming took 3 bases from V and 3 from J, leaving 9 bases between them. The CDR3 region has the DNA TGTGCCAGCAGTTATAACGGAGGCTACGAGCAGTACTTC. This sequence encodes CASSYNGGYEQYF.

V and J are TRBV5-6 and TRBJ1-1; TRBD1 matches at 8 bases. The germline V gene encodes CDR1 SGHDT and CDR2 YYEEEE. J lost 5 bases, V lost 5 bases, and 8 bases had no gene match. This CDR3 has 14 amino acids. The CDR3 nucleotides read TGTGCCAGCAGGTGGAGACAGGGGAGGACTGAAGCTTTCTTT. Translated: CASRWRQGRTEAFF. Full variable domain (rest looked up from reference TRBV5-6 and TRBJ1-1): DAGVTQSPTHLIKTRGQQVTLRCSPKSGHDTVSWYQQALGQGPQFIFQYYEEEERQRGNFPDRFSGHQFPNYSSELNVNALLLGDSALYLCASRWRQGRTEAFFGQGTRLTVV.

V and J are TRBV5-6 and TRBJ1-1; 9 bases agree with TRBD1. Per germline, CDR1 SGHDT and CDR2 YYEEEE. V dropped 3 bases and J dropped 4; count of bases not matched to a gene: 13. The length of the CDR3 is 17 residues. The CDR3 nucleotides read TGTGCCAGCAGCTACCGGAGACCCGGGACAGGGAGCACTGAAGCTTTCTTT. Its protein product is CASSYRRPGTGSTEAFF.

The V and J genes are TRBV7-2 and TRBJ1-2; D gene uncertain. There are 14 residues in the CDR3. The germline CDR1 and CDR2 sequences are SGHTA and FQGNSA. Trimming removed 5 bases from V and 2 bases from J, with 12 bases in between. CDR3 amino acids: CASSPGPGNYGYTF. The CDR3, as DNA: TGTGCCAGCAGCCCAGGACCGGGAAACTATGGCTACACCTTC. The full variable domain, in which reference TRBV7-2 and TRBJ1-2 provide the parts outside the CDR3, is GAGVSQSPSNKVTEKGKDVELRCDPISGHTALYWYRQSLGQGLEFLIYFQGNSAPDKSGLPSDRFSAERTGGSVSTLTIQRTQQEDSAVYLCASSPGPGNYGYTFGSGTRLTVV.

This clone was seen a few times. This chain connects TRBV2 to TRBJ2-3; tentative D call: TRBD2 (6 bases). The V and J ends lost 7 bases and 2 bases respectively, with 13 bases between them. Germline-derived CDR1 and CDR2 are SNHLY and FYNNEI. The CDR3 has 14 residues. CDR3 residues: CASMNSGYTDTQYF. The CDR3 DNA reads TGTGCCAGCATGAATAGCGGTTACACAGATACGCAGTATTTT.

The chain has TRBV6-1 and TRBJ2-7; D uncertain. Deletions cut 4 bases from V and 0 bases from J, with 7 bases between. This CDR3 is 13 amino acids long. The germline CDR1 and CDR2 sequences are MNHNS and SASEGT. The CDR3 nucleotides are TGTGCCAGCAGTGTGAAACACTCCTACGAGCAGTACTTC. Translating gives CASSVKHSYEQYF.

The chain combines TRBV15 with TRBJ2-1; the match to TRBD2 covers 10 bases. V lost 3 bases, J lost 7 bases, and 6 bases stayed unmatched. This CDR3 spans 15 amino acids. The germline gives CDR1 LNHNV, CDR2 YYDKDF (reference sequence). This CDR3 reads CATSREAGGGNEQFF. Written as DNA, the CDR3 is TGTGCCACCAGCAGGGAAGCGGGGGGGGGAAATGAGCAGTTCTTC.

This clone was detected once. The rearrangement uses TRBV6-1 and TRBJ1-4; 8 bases fit TRBD1. The length of the CDR3 is 14 residues. CDR1 is MNHNS and CDR2 is SASEGT in the germline V gene. V shed 1 base and J 7 bases; nucleotides not matched to a gene: 2. CDR3 nucleotides: TGTGCCAGCAGTGAAGTCAGGGGGCGTGAAAAACTGTTTTTT. It is translated as CASSEVRGREKLFF.

V usage is TRBV28 and J usage is TRBJ1-2; 7 nucleotides agree with TRBD1. The germline V gene encodes CDR1 MDHEN and CDR2 SYDVKM. This CDR3 has 15 amino acids. V was clipped by 2 bases and J by 2 bases; unmatched bases: 5. CDR3 coding DNA: TGTGCCAGCAGTTTAGTGACAGGGAAAAACTATGGCTACACCTTC. Encoded protein: CASSLVTGKNYGYTF.